The rows below give T cell receptor beta chains drawn from one sample of a study of early T cells in non-severe SARS-CoV-2 infection. TCRdb ran MiXCR on the 5' RACE reads and lists one entry per CDR3 protein. The repertoire holds some 67,000 distinct CDR3 sequences, with about 13% as singletons. Input material: whole blood. These receptors were obtained from an adult who was a healthcare worker with PCR-confirmed SARS-CoV-2 infection or an uninfected control (not recorded which). Each CDR3 is given with its conserved first and last residue. A D gene is named only where the DNA matches it firmly. Clone sizes are given selectively: once, few, many, or a class where the clone is expanded.

d_call: -
j_call: TRBJ1-5
v_call: TRBV7-6
clone_size: -
cdr3_nt: TGTGCCAGCAGCTTAGTCGGCAATCAGCCCCAGCATTTT
cdr3_aa: CASSLVGNQPQHF

d_call: -
j_call: TRBJ2-4
v_call: TRBV9
clone_size: few
cdr3_nt: TGTGCCAGCAGCGTAGGCCCAGAAAACATTCAGTACTTC
cdr3_aa: CASSVGPENIQYF

d_call: -
j_call: TRBJ1-5
v_call: TRBV2
clone_size: many
cdr3_nt: TGTGCCAGCAGTGAAGAGAGCAATCAGCCCCAGCATTTT
cdr3_aa: CASSEESNQPQHF

d_call: TRBD2
j_call: TRBJ2-2
v_call: TRBV2
clone_size: -
cdr3_nt: TGTGCCAGCAGCTATAGCGGGAGGGCTGTACGCGGGGAGCTGTTTTTT
cdr3_aa: CASSYSGRAVRGELFF

d_call: -
j_call: TRBJ2-2
v_call: TRBV12-3/TRBV12-4
clone_size: many
cdr3_nt: TGTGCCAGCGGACACTCAACCGGGGAGCTGTTTTTT
cdr3_aa: CASGHSTGELFF

d_call: TRBD2
j_call: TRBJ2-3
v_call: TRBV7-6
clone_size: many
cdr3_nt: TGTGCCAGCGGTAGCGGGGGGGCCGGAGATACGCAGTATTTT
cdr3_aa: CASGSGGAGDTQYF

d_call: -
j_call: TRBJ2-3
v_call: TRBV20-1
clone_size: few
cdr3_nt: TGCAGTGCTAGAGCCGGATTCACAGATACGCAGTATTTT
cdr3_aa: CSARAGFTDTQYF

d_call: -
j_call: TRBJ2-2
v_call: TRBV30
clone_size: many
cdr3_nt: TGTGCCTGGAGTGTACTCCAGGTCGGGCTGTTTTTT
cdr3_aa: CAWSVLQVGLFF

d_call: -
j_call: TRBJ1-1
v_call: TRBV7-3
clone_size: -
cdr3_nt: TGTGCCAGCAGCTCCGGGGGGCGCACTGAAGCTTTCTTT
cdr3_aa: CASSSGGRTEAFF

d_call: -
j_call: TRBJ2-2
v_call: TRBV2
clone_size: many
cdr3_nt: TGTGCCAGCAGTGTCCTGGTCGGGGAGCTGTTTTTT
cdr3_aa: CASSVLVGELFF

d_call: -
j_call: TRBJ2-7
v_call: TRBV7-2
clone_size: -
cdr3_nt: TGTGCCAGCAGCTTAGGGCAGCTGACTAGGTACTACGAGCAGTACTTC
cdr3_aa: CASSLGQLTRYYEQYF

d_call: -
j_call: TRBJ2-7
v_call: TRBV7-9
clone_size: many
cdr3_nt: TGTGCCAGCAGCTTAGGCCAGCCCTACGAGCAGTACTTC
cdr3_aa: CASSLGQPYEQYF

d_call: -
j_call: TRBJ1-3
v_call: TRBV7-8
clone_size: -
cdr3_nt: TGTGCCAGCAGCGCGAGACGGTTCTCTGGAAACACCATATATTTT
cdr3_aa: CASSARRFSGNTIYF

d_call: -
j_call: TRBJ2-1
v_call: TRBV20-1
clone_size: many
cdr3_nt: TGCAGTGCTAGACCCGTAGCGGTTTACAATGAGCAGTTCTTC
cdr3_aa: CSARPVAVYNEQFF

d_call: -
j_call: TRBJ1-2
v_call: TRBV6-2/TRBV6-3
clone_size: -
cdr3_nt: TGTGCCAGCAGTTACCAAAACCTCAGGGGCGACTATGGCTACACCTTC
cdr3_aa: CASSYQNLRGDYGYTF

d_call: TRBD2
j_call: TRBJ2-5
v_call: TRBV18
clone_size: many
cdr3_nt: TGTGCCAGCTCACCGAAACGACTAGCCGGTGAGACCCAGCACTTC
cdr3_aa: CASSPKRLAGETQHF

d_call: -
j_call: TRBJ2-2
v_call: TRBV7-7
clone_size: -
cdr3_nt: TGTGCTAGCAGCTTAGGGGGAGAGGCCGGGGAGCTGTTTTTT
cdr3_aa: CASSLGGEAGELFF

d_call: TRBD1
j_call: TRBJ2-7
v_call: TRBV5-1
clone_size: -
cdr3_nt: TGCGCCAGCAGCTCGGACAGGGAAGTCTACGAGCAGTACTTC
cdr3_aa: CASSSDREVYEQYF

d_call: -
j_call: TRBJ2-1
v_call: TRBV5-1
clone_size: many
cdr3_nt: TGCGCCAGCAGCTTGGGGGCGAGTGACAATGAGCAGTTCTTC
cdr3_aa: CASSLGASDNEQFF

d_call: -
j_call: TRBJ2-2
v_call: TRBV12-3/TRBV12-4
clone_size: -
cdr3_nt: TGTGCCAGCAGAACTCTCGGGGAGCTGTTTTTT
cdr3_aa: CASRTLGELFF

d_call: -
j_call: TRBJ1-6
v_call: TRBV14
clone_size: few
cdr3_nt: TGTGCCAGCAGCCCGAACTCACCGGGCAATTCACCCCTCCACTTT
cdr3_aa: CASSPNSPGNSPLHF